This T cell receptor (beta chain) was profiled in a study of T cell repertoires in cytomegalovirus infection. Looking at the study overall: Carrying CMV and the relevant HLA type showed in public TCR beta signatures.

One entry per CDR3 protein results from TCRdb running MiXCR on the reads. The sample has approximately 550,000 distinct CDR3 sequences; about 17% are singletons. As regards this clonotype: At one of its ends the junction is not consistent with the germline gene, which may arise from a read error.

There are 22 residues in the CDR3. Germline V gene data show CDR1 as MRHNA and CDR2 as SNTAGT. Sequencing input: CD8+ T cells from PBMCs. The receptor comes from a human donor in good health (CMV status not recorded). Some clones in this sample may be carry-over from other donors' samples. The chain combines TRBV6-4 with TRBJ2-7; 9 bases map to TRBD1. The CDR3 sequence is CASSDMRQGGAGMVAVGEYNRF. Written as DNA, the CDR3 is TGTGCCAGCAGTGACATGAGACAGGGGGGCGCGGGTATGGTAGCCGTCGGGGAATATAACCGCTTC.